The clone carrying this TCR beta chain has ten or more counts. One entry per CDR3 protein, called by TCRdb with MiXCR from the 5' RACE reads. The table includes under 65,000 distinct CDR3 sequences, about 28% detected once. The V and J ends lost 5 bases and 2 bases, in that order; junction bases with no gene match: 5. The germline gives CDR1 LNHNV, CDR2 YYDKDF (reference sequence). The CDR3 extends over 15 amino acids. The source is a female donor with breast cancer. The chain combines TRBV15 with TRBJ2-3; 9 bases match TRBD2. Specimen: tumor-infiltrating memory CD4+ T cells sorted from the breast tumor. Subset here: memory CD4+ T cells, CD4+CD45RO+CD25-. CDR3 DNA: TGTGCCACCAGCCGACTAGCGGATCCCACAGATACGCAGTATTTT. It is translated as CATSRLADPTDTQYF.